The present T cell receptor beta chain was sequenced within a study of cytomegalovirus exposure and HLA in healthy donors. The donors were in the roughly 130-subject validation cohort, distinct from the approximately 700-subject first cohort. The germline V and J ends were trimmed by 5 bases and 5 bases, with 14 bases remaining between them. In germline, CDR1 is PRHDT, CDR2 FYEKMQ (reference sequence). CDR3 length equals 14 residues. Produced via immunoSEQ multiplex PCR; TCRdb's table is partial and in-frame only. The repertoire holds 260,000 or so clones, about 92% seen once, with approximately 3% in the top ten. On this clone: Its antigen remains unknown.

Whole-study findings and limits: Researchers reported that a few CMV-associated chains were confirmed in vitro as CMV antigen-specific. Cytomegalovirus-associated status was assigned to about 150 TCR beta chains.

The sample consisted of PBMCs. This TCR was sampled from a woman in her thirties in good health and CMV-seronegative. The chain carries TRBV13 and TRBJ2-3; possible D gene TRBD2, 6 bases. The CDR3, as DNA: TGTGCCAGCAGCCTCACCCGGGGACTAGATACGCAGTATTTT. It specifies CASSLTRGLDTQYF.